The source of this T cell receptor beta chain is a study of PD-1 blockade in classical Hodgkin lymphoma (dated by TCRdb to between 2020 and 2021). The study in broad terms: Nivolumab dosing was 3 mg/kg intravenously every 2 weeks, continuing until either disease progression or unacceptable toxicity. A peripheral blood immune signature of response to PD-1 blockade in classical Hodgkin lymphoma was defined using TCR beta sequencing and CyTOF.

Interpreted using the paper, the time point label stands for: cycle 1 day 1 (C1D1), immediately before nivolumab initiation. All trial patients had relapsed after autologous stem cell transplantation, with cohorts A, B and C differing in prior brentuximab vedotin exposure. A Miltenyi CD8+ T cell isolation kit was used for magnetic negative selection to purify CD8+ T cells from thawed PBMCs. A total of around 59 patients with relapsed/refractory classical Hodgkin lymphoma made up the trial cohort, and each patient's best overall response was complete response, partial response or progressive disease. In the multi-cohort phase II CheckMate 205 trial, trial patients received single-agent nivolumab. An independent review committee assessed best overall response using the 2007 International Working Group response criteria. Trial PBMCs were collected just before the start of nivolumab (C1D1) and during therapy at cycle 2 day 1 and cycle 4 day 1. After peripheral blood was drawn into 8 mL Vacutainer Cell Preparation Tubes, PBMCs were isolated by centrifugation and then cryopreserved. Purified CD4+ and CD8+ fractions were prepared only for cases in which an additional PBMC sample was available. Magnetically labelled cells were depleted on LS columns in a quadroMACS separator, and the flow-through was collected as the purified fraction.

Genomic DNA was extracted with the Qiagen DNeasy kit from unsorted PBMCs and from negatively selected CD4+ and CD8+ fractions. TCR beta CDR3 regions were subjected to amplification by immunoSEQ multiplex PCR with primers that anneal to V and J segments. A synthetic immune receptor repertoire was used to minimize amplification bias, and any residual bias was removed computationally once sequencing was done. As for the authors' bioinformatics: Repertoire diversity was quantified as the Shannon entropy index using custom Python scripts. Unsorted, CD4+ and CD8+ repertoires were analyzed separately, except in combined analyses where CD4+ and CD8+ sequences were merged in silico. Clonal expansion was defined as at least a 2-fold frequency increase after treatment relative to C1D1, with a pseudocount of 0.5 for undetected baseline clones. Clones with 0 or 1 copy at C1D1 were classified as singleton clones, and clones with 2 or more copies were classified as non-singleton clones. Clones expanded in unsorted samples were labelled as CD4+, CD8+ or unknown by matching protein sequences in sorted samples from the same patient. Wilcoxon tests were applied to paired samples to test diversity changes from C1D1 to C4D1. The clones in this table, taken by TCRdb from immuneACCESS, are in-frame only. Not every clone is retained; where verified, under half of the shortfall comes from an unresolved V gene, and the cause of the rest is unknown. V and J calls and clone size are those listed in that table; D and trimming were worked out from the DNA. The sample table lists 12,000 or so clones, more than 70% of them with a count of one. The top ten clonotypes cover approximately 40% of the sample.

Points the paper makes about the study in general: Newly diagnosed patients were reported to have lower baseline TCR diversity than healthy donors, and relapsed/refractory patients were reported to have lower baseline TCR diversity still. Among trial patients, those achieving complete response had baseline diversity similar to that of newly diagnosed patients, while diversity was significantly lower in partial responders and progressors. The study was limited to a single clinical trial cohort, and causes of repertoire differences, possibly disease activity or prior therapy, remained undefined. CD4+ but not CD8+ TCR diversity rose significantly by C4D1 (p=0.0027 vs p=0.16), most apparent in complete responders (p=0.02). Lower diversity was seen in patients whose nivolumab began less than 1 year after ASCT, and these patients were left out of later analyses so that immune reconstitution would not confound the results.

About this clone: The antigen it recognizes is unknown. No qualities accompany the bases; no much larger clone lies one base away.

Ends trimmed: V by 2 bases, J by 4 bases; bases unmatched to a gene: 4. Taken from cysteine to phenylalanine, the CDR3 has 15 residues. The read is trimmed to its CDR3 DNA, 45 bases read in frame from base 1. The germline V gene (reference sequence) gives CDR1 as SEHNR and CDR2 as FQNEAQ. The rearranged chain carries TRBV7-9 and TRBJ2-3, and 9 bases in between align with TRBD2. Sample: CD8+ T cells from blood, taken at baseline. The sequence was collected from a human donor with classical Hodgkin lymphoma. The CDR3 loop reads CASSLSQRGADTQYF. The nucleotide sequence is TGTGCCAGCAGCTTATCCCAGCGGGGGGCAGATACGCAGTATTTT.